The rows below give T cell receptor beta chains drawn from one sample of a study of OX40 agonist ivuxolimab in advanced cancers. Here immunoSEQ multiplex PCR was the method, and the copy in TCRdb shows in-frame clones only, minus some. The sample has approximately 30,000 clones; roughly 85% are singletons. Material: CD4+ or CD8+ T cells sorted from blood, obtained in a trial of the OX40 agonist ivuxolimab. The source of these receptors is an adult with an advanced solid tumor such as melanoma, head and neck, liver or kidney cancer. CDR3s include the opening cysteine and the closing phenylalanine or tryptophan. Each record gives: V gene, D gene, J gene, clone size, CDR3 protein, CDR3 DNA. A D gene is named only where the DNA matches it firmly. Clone size is shown for a subset of rows, as once, few, many or a class of expanded clone.

v_gene: TRBV19; d_gene: -; j_gene: TRBJ1-5; abundance: -; CDR3aa: CASSIWSGHGNQPQHF; CDR3nt: TGTGCCAGTAGTATTTGGTCCGGACACGGAAATCAGCCCCAGCATTTT
v_gene: TRBV6-5; d_gene: -; j_gene: TRBJ1-1; abundance: -; CDR3aa: CASSYSNTEAFF; CDR3nt: TGTGCCAGCAGTTACTCGAACACTGAAGCTTTCTTT
v_gene: TRBV27; d_gene: -; j_gene: TRBJ2-1; abundance: -; CDR3aa: CASSLSGPSHNEQFF; CDR3nt: TGTGCCAGCAGTTTATCAGGGCCCTCTCACAATGAGCAGTTCTTC
v_gene: TRBV11-2; d_gene: -; j_gene: TRBJ1-4; abundance: few; CDR3aa: CASSLDPRASLNEKLFF; CDR3nt: TGTGCCAGCAGCTTAGATCCACGGGCCAGCCTCAATGAAAAACTGTTTTTT
v_gene: TRBV4-2; d_gene: -; j_gene: TRBJ1-1; abundance: once; CDR3aa: CASSQEGTRDLNTEAFF; CDR3nt: TGTGCCAGCAGCCAAGAGGGGACGAGGGACCTGAACACTGAAGCTTTCTTT
v_gene: TRBV21-1; d_gene: -; j_gene: TRBJ1-1; abundance: -; CDR3aa: CASSNSRGGAPDPYTEAFF; CDR3nt: TGTGCCAGCAGCAATTCGAGAGGGGGGGCCCCCGACCCTTACACTGAAGCTTTCTTT
v_gene: TRBV27; d_gene: -; j_gene: TRBJ1-6; abundance: -; CDR3aa: CASSPITQVGNSPLHF; CDR3nt: TGTGCCAGCAGCCCCATTACCCAGGTGGGGAATTCACCCCTCCACTTT
v_gene: TRBV5-5; d_gene: TRBD1; j_gene: TRBJ1-4; abundance: few; CDR3aa: CASSQGQGRELFF; CDR3nt: TGTGCCAGCAGCCAGGGACAGGGCCGGGAACTGTTTTTT
v_gene: TRBV6-5; d_gene: -; j_gene: TRBJ1-5; abundance: -; CDR3aa: CASSYGTSGHQPQHF; CDR3nt: TGTGCCAGCAGTTACGGGACCTCCGGGCATCAGCCCCAGCATTTT
v_gene: TRBV5-3; d_gene: -; j_gene: TRBJ2-7; abundance: -; CDR3aa: CASSLGAYEQYF; CDR3nt: TGTGCCAGCAGCTTGGGGGCCTACGAGCAGTACTTC
v_gene: TRBV19; d_gene: -; j_gene: TRBJ1-5; abundance: -; CDR3aa: CASSIGYRLSEPQHF; CDR3nt: TGTGCCAGTAGTATAGGCTACCGACTAAGTGAGCCCCAGCATTTT
v_gene: TRBV27; d_gene: -; j_gene: TRBJ2-5; abundance: once; CDR3aa: CASSRGTEQETQYF; CDR3nt: TGTGCCAGCAGCCGCGGGACAGAACAAGAGACCCAGTACTTC
v_gene: TRBV19; d_gene: -; j_gene: TRBJ2-2; abundance: -; CDR3aa: CATWGSGELFF; CDR3nt: TGTGCCACCTGGGGGTCCGGGGAGCTGTTTTTT
v_gene: TRBV29-1; d_gene: TRBD2; j_gene: TRBJ2-1; abundance: -; CDR3aa: CSATTSGSYNEQFF; CDR3nt: TGCAGCGCCACGACTAGCGGGTCCTACAATGAGCAGTTCTTC
v_gene: TRBV5-4; d_gene: -; j_gene: TRBJ1-2; abundance: once; CDR3aa: CASSFAGDDGYTF; CDR3nt: TGTGCCAGCAGCTTTGCTGGGGATGATGGCTACACCTTC
v_gene: TRBV7-3; d_gene: -; j_gene: TRBJ2-3; abundance: -; CDR3aa: CASSFSSSDTQYF; CDR3nt: TGTGCCAGCAGCTTTTCTAGTTCAGATACGCAGTATTTT
v_gene: TRBV7-8; d_gene: -; j_gene: TRBJ1-1; abundance: -; CDR3aa: CASSLDAGNTEAFF; CDR3nt: TGTGCCAGCAGCTTAGACGCAGGGAACACTGAAGCTTTCTTT
v_gene: TRBV30; d_gene: -; j_gene: TRBJ2-7; abundance: -; CDR3aa: CAWVRGETSVNEQYF; CDR3nt: TGTGCCTGGGTCAGAGGGGAGACTTCAGTTAACGAGCAGTACTTC
v_gene: TRBV4-3; d_gene: -; j_gene: TRBJ1-3; abundance: -; CDR3aa: CASSQSRVSGNTIYF; CDR3nt: TGCGCCAGCAGCCAATCCAGGGTGTCGGGAAACACCATATATTTT
v_gene: TRBV4-3; d_gene: TRBD1; j_gene: TRBJ1-1; abundance: -; CDR3aa: CASSQAPDREDTEAFF; CDR3nt: TGCGCCAGCAGCCAGGCCCCAGACAGGGAGGACACTGAAGCTTTCTTT
v_gene: TRBV5-1; d_gene: -; j_gene: TRBJ2-7; abundance: -; CDR3aa: CASSFTASYEQYF; CDR3nt: TGCGCCAGCAGCTTTACAGCCTCCTACGAGCAGTACTTC
v_gene: TRBV4-3; d_gene: -; j_gene: TRBJ1-1; abundance: -; CDR3aa: CASSQELNTEAFF; CDR3nt: TGCGCCAGCAGCCAAGAACTAAACACTGAAGCTTTCTTT
v_gene: TRBV10-2; d_gene: -; j_gene: TRBJ1-6; abundance: -; CDR3aa: CASKGGPELNSPLHF; CDR3nt: TGCGCCTCGAAGGGGGGCCCCGAGTTGAATTCACCCCTCCACTTT
v_gene: TRBV9; d_gene: TRBD2; j_gene: TRBJ2-3; abundance: -; CDR3aa: CASSKGLAMAGTDTQYF; CDR3nt: TGTGCCAGCAGCAAGGGACTAGCGATGGCGGGTACAGATACGCAGTATTTT
v_gene: TRBV6-5; d_gene: -; j_gene: TRBJ2-7; abundance: -; CDR3aa: CASSLDVGYEQYF; CDR3nt: TGTGCCAGCAGCCTGGATGTAGGGTACGAGCAGTACTTC
v_gene: TRBV9; d_gene: -; j_gene: TRBJ2-2; abundance: -; CDR3aa: CASSVEEGRNTGELFF; CDR3nt: TGTGCCAGCAGCGTGGAGGAGGGAAGGAACACCGGGGAGCTGTTTTTT
v_gene: TRBV19; d_gene: -; j_gene: TRBJ1-5; abundance: -; CDR3aa: CASSIRGPHQPQHF; CDR3nt: TGTGCCAGTAGTATACGGGGACCACATCAGCCCCAGCATTTT
v_gene: TRBV5-4; d_gene: -; j_gene: TRBJ2-2; abundance: -; CDR3aa: CASSYSEVPGELFF; CDR3nt: TGTGCCAGCAGCTACTCTGAGGTCCCCGGGGAGCTGTTTTTT
v_gene: TRBV5-1; d_gene: TRBD2; j_gene: TRBJ2-3; abundance: -; CDR3aa: CASSLGLAGDTDTQYF; CDR3nt: TGCGCCAGCAGCTTGGGGCTAGCGGGGGATACAGATACGCAGTATTTT
v_gene: TRBV5-5; d_gene: -; j_gene: TRBJ2-1; abundance: few; CDR3aa: CASSWVLGYNEQFF; CDR3nt: TGTGCCAGCAGCTGGGTCCTGGGATACAATGAGCAGTTCTTC
v_gene: TRBV27; d_gene: -; j_gene: TRBJ1-2; abundance: -; CDR3aa: CASGSNYGYTF; CDR3nt: TGTGCCAGCGGTTCTAACTATGGCTACACCTTC
v_gene: TRBV9; d_gene: -; j_gene: TRBJ2-5; abundance: -; CDR3aa: CASSPTSSQETQYF; CDR3nt: TGTGCCAGCAGCCCCACTAGCAGCCAAGAGACCCAGTACTTC
v_gene: TRBV27; d_gene: -; j_gene: TRBJ2-1; abundance: -; CDR3aa: CASSFSAGYEQFF; CDR3nt: TGTGCCAGCAGTTTCTCCGCGGGGTATGAGCAGTTCTTC
v_gene: TRBV6-5; d_gene: -; j_gene: TRBJ2-1; abundance: -; CDR3aa: CASSLGLYNEQFF; CDR3nt: TGTGCCAGCAGCCTGGGTCTTTACAATGAGCAGTTCTTC
v_gene: TRBV6-4; d_gene: TRBD1; j_gene: TRBJ1-1; abundance: -; CDR3aa: CASSRDREGSGEAFF; CDR3nt: TGTGCCAGCAGCCGGGACAGGGAGGGGTCCGGTGAAGCTTTCTTT
v_gene: TRBV6-5; d_gene: -; j_gene: TRBJ1-5; abundance: few; CDR3aa: CASSYSIGQPQHF; CDR3nt: TGTGCCAGCAGTTACTCGATCGGCCAGCCCCAGCATTTT
v_gene: TRBV5-1; d_gene: TRBD2; j_gene: TRBJ2-7; abundance: few; CDR3aa: CASSVGGDNEQYF; CDR3nt: TGCGCCAGCAGCGTGGGAGGGGATAACGAGCAGTACTTC
v_gene: TRBV7-9; d_gene: -; j_gene: TRBJ1-1; abundance: -; CDR3aa: CASSLTETFF; CDR3nt: TGTGCCAGCAGCTTAACTGAAACTTTCTTT
v_gene: TRBV10-3; d_gene: -; j_gene: TRBJ1-5; abundance: -; CDR3aa: CAISVDQLGNQPQHF; CDR3nt: TGTGCCATCAGTGTGGATCAATTGGGCAATCAGCCCCAGCATTTT
v_gene: TRBV11-2; d_gene: TRBD1; j_gene: TRBJ2-3; abundance: -; CDR3aa: CASSSLEGALGTDTQYF; CDR3nt: TGTGCCAGCAGCTCGCTCGAGGGGGCGCTGGGCACAGATACGCAGTATTTT
v_gene: TRBV9; d_gene: -; j_gene: TRBJ2-5; abundance: -; CDR3aa: CASSVGPASPRYF; CDR3nt: TGTGCCAGCAGCGTAGGACCTGCTTCACCCCGGTACTTC
v_gene: TRBV5-4; d_gene: -; j_gene: TRBJ1-3; abundance: -; CDR3aa: CASSFGGGNTIYF; CDR3nt: TGTGCCAGCAGCTTCGGGGGTGGAAACACCATATATTTT
v_gene: TRBV5-5; d_gene: TRBD2; j_gene: TRBJ2-5; abundance: -; CDR3aa: CASSLSGGWGRQETQYF; CDR3nt: TGTGCCAGCAGCTTGTCGGGAGGATGGGGTAGGCAAGAGACCCAGTACTTC
v_gene: TRBV29-1; d_gene: -; j_gene: TRBJ2-7; abundance: -; CDR3aa: CSAETDSSYEQYF; CDR3nt: TGCAGCGCCGAAACTGACAGCTCCTACGAGCAGTACTTC
v_gene: TRBV29-1; d_gene: -; j_gene: TRBJ2-5; abundance: -; CDR3aa: CSVETGAGQETQYF; CDR3nt: TGCAGCGTTGAAACGGGGGCGGGCCAAGAGACCCAGTACTTC
v_gene: TRBV11-2; d_gene: TRBD1; j_gene: TRBJ1-2; abundance: -; CDR3aa: CASSLLGQENYGYTF; CDR3nt: TGTGCCAGCAGCTTATTGGGACAGGAGAACTATGGCTACACCTTC
v_gene: TRBV19; d_gene: -; j_gene: TRBJ2-2; abundance: -; CDR3aa: CASSISGVPGELFF; CDR3nt: TGTGCCAGTAGTATATCGGGGGTCCCCGGGGAGCTGTTTTTT
v_gene: TRBV6-1; d_gene: -; j_gene: TRBJ1-2; abundance: -; CDR3aa: CASSEASPRTF; CDR3nt: TGTGCCAGCAGTGAAGCTAGCCCCCGCACCTTC
v_gene: TRBV29-1; d_gene: -; j_gene: TRBJ2-1; abundance: -; CDR3aa: CSVGNRYNEQFF; CDR3nt: TGCAGCGTTGGTAACAGGTACAATGAGCAGTTCTTC
v_gene: TRBV6-5; d_gene: -; j_gene: TRBJ2-1; abundance: -; CDR3aa: CASSYSRGRDEQFF; CDR3nt: TGTGCCAGCAGTTACTCGAGGGGCCGGGATGAGCAGTTCTTC
v_gene: TRBV29-1; d_gene: -; j_gene: TRBJ1-2; abundance: -; CDR3aa: CSVEEGVIYGYTF; CDR3nt: TGCAGCGTTGAAGAGGGGGTGATCTATGGCTACACCTTC
v_gene: TRBV7-9; d_gene: TRBD2; j_gene: TRBJ2-5; abundance: once; CDR3aa: CASSIVPGLAGWYQETQYF; CDR3nt: TGTGCCAGCAGCATTGTCCCGGGACTAGCGGGGTGGTACCAAGAGACCCAGTACTTC
v_gene: TRBV12-1; d_gene: -; j_gene: TRBJ1-2; abundance: -; CDR3aa: CASSFIGQGAPNYGYTF; CDR3nt: TGTGCCAGCAGCTTTATCGGACAGGGGGCTCCTAACTATGGCTACACCTTC
v_gene: TRBV6-1; d_gene: -; j_gene: TRBJ2-3; abundance: -; CDR3aa: CASSELRPATDTQYF; CDR3nt: TGTGCCAGCAGTGAATTAAGGCCCGCCACAGATACGCAGTATTTT
v_gene: TRBV6-5; d_gene: -; j_gene: TRBJ1-2; abundance: -; CDR3aa: CASSYSSSVQNGYTF; CDR3nt: TGTGCCAGCAGTTACTCGAGCTCGGTGCAGAATGGCTACACCTTC
v_gene: TRBV7-7; d_gene: -; j_gene: TRBJ2-2; abundance: -; CDR3aa: CASSGLLGAVTGELFF; CDR3nt: TGTGCCAGCAGCGGGTTGTTGGGGGCAGTCACCGGGGAGCTGTTTTTT
v_gene: TRBV4-3; d_gene: -; j_gene: TRBJ1-2; abundance: once; CDR3aa: CASSPKAWGANYGYTF; CDR3nt: TGCGCCAGCAGCCCTAAGGCGTGGGGAGCTAACTATGGCTACACCTTC
v_gene: TRBV29-1; d_gene: TRBD1; j_gene: TRBJ1-2; abundance: -; CDR3aa: CSVEDHRDRGGEVLNYGYTF; CDR3nt: TGCAGCGTTGAAGATCATCGGGACAGGGGGGGAGAGGTTTTAAACTATGGCTACACCTTC
v_gene: TRBV16; d_gene: -; j_gene: TRBJ1-6; abundance: -; CDR3aa: CASSPPQGIDNSPLHF; CDR3nt: TGTGCCAGCAGCCCCCCACAGGGAATAGATAATTCACCCCTCCACTTT